What follows are 10 T cell receptor beta chains derived from one specimen sequenced in a study of CD8 T cells in ankylosing spondylitis. TCRdb itself ran the 5' RACE reads through MiXCR, one entry per CDR3 protein. The sample includes about 150,000 distinct CDR3 sequences, around 32% of them seen just once. Sequencing was performed on synovial fluid, either unsorted or a sorted T cell fraction (not recorded which). These receptors all stem from a male donor with ankylosing spondylitis.

This sequence joins TRBV7-2 and TRBJ2-7, with a weak D call TRBD1 (7 bases). This CDR3 spans 14 amino acids. CDR1 is SGHTA and CDR2 is FQGNSA in the germline V gene. The V end lost 3 bases, the J end lost 5 bases, and 14 bases lay between the germline ends. This CDR3 is CASSLQGGLNEQYF. DNA of the CDR3: TGTGCCAGCAGCTTGCAGGGGGGCTTGAACGAGCAGTACTTC.

The table lists this clonotype with a few counts. The rearrangement uses TRBV7-4 and TRBJ2-5; TRBD2 aligns across 7 bases. The junction had 6 bases not matched to a gene; V was cut back by 0 bases and J by 5 bases. This CDR3 contains 15 residues. Germline V gives CDR1 SGHVT, CDR2 SQSDAQ. The CDR3 reads CASSLAGGPWETQYF. CDR3 in DNA: TGTGCCAGCAGCTTAGCGGGAGGGCCATGGGAGACCCAGTACTTC.

The J gene is TRBJ1-2, the V gene TRBV12-3 or TRBV12-4, with 9 bases that match TRBD1. The CDR3 is made up of 15 amino acids. With 6 bases clipped from V and 1 base from J, the junction kept 6 bases outside the gene matches. Here the CDR3 reads CASRRDRAGNYGYTF. The CDR3 DNA sequence: TGTGCCAGCAGACGGGACAGGGCGGGTAACTATGGCTACACCTTC.

This rearrangement joins TRBV2 to TRBJ2-2; D assignment may be TRBD1 or TRBD2 (6 bases each). This CDR3 region has 15 residues. Germline V gene sequence: CDR1 SNHLY, CDR2 FYNNEI. V shed 9 bases and J shed 1 base, with 15 bases lying between them. Here the CDR3 reads CARTGTSMNTGELFF. The CDR3 coding sequence is TGTGCCAGAACAGGGACTTCTATGAACACCGGGGAGCTGTTTTTT. The full variable domain, rest sourced from reference TRBV2 and TRBJ2-2, is EPEVTQTPSHQVTQMGQEVILRCVPISNHLYFYWYRQILGQKVEFLVSFYNNEISEKSEIFDDQFSVERPDGSNFTLKIRSTKLEDSAMYFCARTGTSMNTGELFFGEGSRLTVL.

V usage is TRBV7-9 and J usage is TRBJ2-7; a possible D gene is TRBD1 (5 bases). V lost 4 bases and J lost 0, with 13 bases in between. This CDR3 is 15 amino acids long. Looked up from germline, CDR1 is SEHNR and CDR2 is FQNEAQ (reference sequence). CDR3 sequence: CASSWQGAHSYEQYF. CDR3 nucleotides: TGTGCCAGCAGCTGGCAGGGCGCTCACTCCTACGAGCAGTACTTC.

The rearrangement links TRBV20-1 to TRBJ1-4; TRBD1 is a possible D gene (5 bases). The germline V and J ends were trimmed by 0 bases and 3 bases, with 14 bases remaining between them. This CDR3 has 16 amino acids. Germline V gives CDR1 DFQATT, CDR2 SNEGSKA (reference sequence). The CDR3 protein is CSARDATSGANEKLFF. The CDR3 coding sequence is TGCAGTGCTAGAGACGCTACTTCGGGGGCTAATGAAAAACTGTTTTTT.

The V and J genes are TRBV5-1 and TRBJ2-7; 7 bases agree with TRBD1. V dropped 0 bases and J dropped 5; count of bases not matched to a gene: 8. The CDR3 consists of 15 residues. The germline V gene has CDR1 SGHRS and CDR2 YFSETQ. The DNA of the CDR3 is TGCGCCAGCAGCTTGGTCTCGACAGGGAACGACGAGCAGTACTTC. It translates to CASSLVSTGNDEQYF.

This clonotype was counted at least ten times. The chain links TRBV20-1 to TRBJ2-1, with 15 bases lining up with TRBD2. Losses at the gene ends were 5 bases for V and 0 bases for J; bases not matched to a gene: 5. CDR1 and CDR2 (germline): DFQATT, SNEGSKA (reference sequence). The CDR3 spans 17 residues. The CDR3 spells CSAVGTSGRISYNEQFF. The CDR3 DNA reads TGCAGTGCTGTCGGGACTAGCGGGAGGATCTCCTACAATGAGCAGTTCTTC.

DNA for the CDR3: TGTGCCAGCTTGCTGGCGCCAACCGGGGAGCTGTTTTTT. Protein product: CASLLAPTGELFF. The gene calls are TRBV5-5 and TRBJ2-2; unclear D gene. The V end lost 7 bases, the J end lost 5 bases, and 12 bases lay between the germline ends. Germline CDR1 reads SGHKS; CDR2 reads YYEKEE (reference sequence). This CDR3 is built from 13 residues. The variable domain in full, completed from reference TRBV5-5 and TRBJ2-2, reads DAGVTQSPTHLIKTRGQQVTLRCSPISGHKSVSWYQQVLGQGPQFIFQYYEKEERGRGNFPDRFSARQFPNYSSELNVNALLLGDSALYLCASLLAPTGELFFGEGSRLTVL.

The rearrangement joins TRBV7-8 to TRBJ2-5; 8 bases map to TRBD1. The germline gives CDR1 SGHVS, CDR2 FQNEAQ. This CDR3 has 20 amino acids. Losses at the gene ends were 5 bases for V and 0 bases for J; bases not matched to a gene: 20. The CDR3: CASSTRFLWGRGPNQETQYF. CDR3 nucleotides: TGTGCCAGCAGCACCCGTTTTTTATGGGGCAGGGGGCCAAACCAAGAGACCCAGTACTTC.